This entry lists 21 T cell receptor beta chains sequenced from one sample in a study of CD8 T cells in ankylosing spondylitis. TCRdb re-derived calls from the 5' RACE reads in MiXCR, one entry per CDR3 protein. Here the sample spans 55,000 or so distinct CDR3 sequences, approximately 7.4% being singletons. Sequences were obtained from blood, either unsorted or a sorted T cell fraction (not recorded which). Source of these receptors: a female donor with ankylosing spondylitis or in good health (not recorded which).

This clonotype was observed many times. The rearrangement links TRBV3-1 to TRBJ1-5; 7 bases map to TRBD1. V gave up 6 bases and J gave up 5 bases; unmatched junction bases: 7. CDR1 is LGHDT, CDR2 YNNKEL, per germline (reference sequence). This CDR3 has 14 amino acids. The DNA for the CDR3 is TGTGCCAGCAGTTATGACAGGGCGGATCAGCCCCAGCATTTT. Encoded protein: CASSYDRADQPQHF. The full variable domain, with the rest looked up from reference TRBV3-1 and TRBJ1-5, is DTAVSQTPKYLVTQMGNDKSIKCEQNLGHDTMYWYKQDSKKFLKIMFSYNNKELIINETVPNRFSPKSPDKAHLNLHINSLELGDSAVYFCASSYDRADQPQHFGDGTRLSIL.

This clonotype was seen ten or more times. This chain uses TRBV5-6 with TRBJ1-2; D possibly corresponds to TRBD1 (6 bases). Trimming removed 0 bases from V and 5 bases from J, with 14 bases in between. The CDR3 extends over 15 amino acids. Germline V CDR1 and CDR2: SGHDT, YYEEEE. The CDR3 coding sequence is TGTGCCAGCAGCTTGGGGCGACGGACAGCTTATGGCTACACCTTC. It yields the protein CASSLGRRTAYGYTF.

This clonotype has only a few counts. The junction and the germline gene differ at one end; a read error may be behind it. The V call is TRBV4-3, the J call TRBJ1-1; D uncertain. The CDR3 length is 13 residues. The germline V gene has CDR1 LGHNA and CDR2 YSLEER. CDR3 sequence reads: CTSSQDRNTEAFF. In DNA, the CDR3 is TGCACCAGTAGCCAAGACCGGAACACTGAAGCTTTCTTT.

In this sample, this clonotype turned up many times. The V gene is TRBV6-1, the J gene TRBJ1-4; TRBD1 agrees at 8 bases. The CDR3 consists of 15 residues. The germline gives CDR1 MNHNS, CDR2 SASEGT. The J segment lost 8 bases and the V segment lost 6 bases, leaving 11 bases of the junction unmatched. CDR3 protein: CASRSVGTGHEKLFF. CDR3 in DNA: TGTGCCAGCAGGTCGGTTGGGACAGGACACGAAAAACTGTTTTTT.

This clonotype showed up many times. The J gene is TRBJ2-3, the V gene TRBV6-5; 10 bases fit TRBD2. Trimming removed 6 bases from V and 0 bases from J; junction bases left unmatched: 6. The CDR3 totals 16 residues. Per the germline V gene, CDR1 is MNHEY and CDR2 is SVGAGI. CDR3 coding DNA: TGTGCCAGCAGAAATCTAGCGGGGGACAGCACAGATACGCAGTATTTT. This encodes CASRNLAGDSTDTQYF.

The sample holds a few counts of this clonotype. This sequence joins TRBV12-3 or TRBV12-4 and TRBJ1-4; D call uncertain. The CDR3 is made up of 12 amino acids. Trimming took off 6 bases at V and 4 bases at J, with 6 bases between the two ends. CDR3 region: CASSSNNEKLFF. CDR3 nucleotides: TGTGCCAGCAGCTCAAATAATGAAAAACTGTTTTTT.

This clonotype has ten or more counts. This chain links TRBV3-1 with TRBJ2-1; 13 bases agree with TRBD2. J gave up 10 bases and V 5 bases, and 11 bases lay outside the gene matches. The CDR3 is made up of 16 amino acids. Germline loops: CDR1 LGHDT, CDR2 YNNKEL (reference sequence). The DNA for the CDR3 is TGTGCCAGCAGCTTTGGGCTTGGGACTAGCGGGGCGGAGCAGTTCTTC. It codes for CASSFGLGTSGAEQFF.

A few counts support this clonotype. CDR3 sequence (DNA): TGTGCCAGCAGCTCCGGACAGGGAGCCTACGAGCAGTACTTC. Translating gives CASSSGQGAYEQYF. The chain recombines TRBV7-2 with TRBJ2-7; TRBD1 matches 8 bases. CDR1 is SGHTA, CDR2 FQGNSA, per germline. J gave up 2 bases and V 4 bases, and 4 bases lay outside the gene matches. This CDR3 has 14 residues.

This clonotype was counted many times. The CDR3 protein is CASSIRLAGGQWDTQYF. CDR3 coding DNA: TGTGCCAGTAGTATCCGACTAGCGGGGGGCCAGTGGGATACGCAGTATTTT. The chain uses TRBV19 and TRBJ2-3; TRBD2 matches 13 bases. CDR1 LNHDA and CDR2 SQIVND come from the germline V gene (reference sequence). With V trimmed by 3 bases and J by 6 bases, 9 bases remained unmatched. This CDR3 comprises 17 residues. The variable domain in full, completed from reference TRBV19 and TRBJ2-3, reads DGGITQSPKYLFRKEGQNVTLSCEQNLNHDAMYWYRQDPGQGLRLIYYSQIVNDFQKGDIAEGYSVSREKKESFPLTVTSAQKNPTAFYLCASSIRLAGGQWDTQYFGPGTRLTVL.

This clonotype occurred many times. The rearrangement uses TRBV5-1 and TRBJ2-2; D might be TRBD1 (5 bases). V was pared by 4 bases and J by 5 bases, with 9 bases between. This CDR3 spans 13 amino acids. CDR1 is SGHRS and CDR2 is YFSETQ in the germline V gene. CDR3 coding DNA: TGCGCCAGCAGCGATCAGGGAACCGGGGAGCTGTTTTTT. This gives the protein CASSDQGTGELFF.

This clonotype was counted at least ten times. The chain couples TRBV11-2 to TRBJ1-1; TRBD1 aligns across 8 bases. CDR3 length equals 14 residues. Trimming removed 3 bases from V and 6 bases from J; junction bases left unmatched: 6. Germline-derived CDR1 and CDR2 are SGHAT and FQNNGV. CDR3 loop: CASSFTRQGSEAFF. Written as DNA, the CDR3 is TGTGCCAGCAGCTTTACCAGACAGGGGTCTGAAGCTTTCTTT.

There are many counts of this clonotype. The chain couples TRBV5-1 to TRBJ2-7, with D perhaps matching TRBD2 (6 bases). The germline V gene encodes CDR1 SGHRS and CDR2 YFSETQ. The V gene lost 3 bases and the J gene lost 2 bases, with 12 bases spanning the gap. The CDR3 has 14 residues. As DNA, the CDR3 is TGCGCCAGCAGCTCGGGACTCATACCCTACGAGCAGTACTTC. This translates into CASSSGLIPYEQYF.

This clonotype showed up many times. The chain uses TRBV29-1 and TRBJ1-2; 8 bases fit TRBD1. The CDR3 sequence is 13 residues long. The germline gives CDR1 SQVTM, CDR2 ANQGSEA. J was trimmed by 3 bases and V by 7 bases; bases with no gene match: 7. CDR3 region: CSARGQDHYGYTF. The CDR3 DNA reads TGCAGCGCACGGGGACAGGACCACTATGGCTACACCTTC.

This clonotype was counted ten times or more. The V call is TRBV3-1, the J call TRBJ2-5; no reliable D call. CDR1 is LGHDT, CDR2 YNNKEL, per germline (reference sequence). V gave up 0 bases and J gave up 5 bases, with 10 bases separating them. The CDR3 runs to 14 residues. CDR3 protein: CASSQDRLVETQYF. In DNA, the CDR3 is TGTGCCAGCAGCCAAGATAGGCTCGTGGAGACCCAGTACTTC.

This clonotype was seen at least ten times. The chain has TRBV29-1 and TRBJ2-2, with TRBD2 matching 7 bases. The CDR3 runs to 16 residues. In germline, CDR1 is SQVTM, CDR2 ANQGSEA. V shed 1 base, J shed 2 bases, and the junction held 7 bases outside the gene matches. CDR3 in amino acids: CSVEGGGPLNTGELFF. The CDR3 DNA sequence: TGCAGCGTTGAAGGCGGGGGACCCCTTAACACCGGGGAGCTGTTTTTT.

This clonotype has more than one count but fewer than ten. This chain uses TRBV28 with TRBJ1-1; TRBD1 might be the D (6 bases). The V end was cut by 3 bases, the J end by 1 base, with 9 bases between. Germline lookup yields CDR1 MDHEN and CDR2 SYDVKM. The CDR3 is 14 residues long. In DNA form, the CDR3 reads TGTGCCAGCAGTTTGCCGGACAGGAACACTGAAGCTTTCTTT. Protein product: CASSLPDRNTEAFF.

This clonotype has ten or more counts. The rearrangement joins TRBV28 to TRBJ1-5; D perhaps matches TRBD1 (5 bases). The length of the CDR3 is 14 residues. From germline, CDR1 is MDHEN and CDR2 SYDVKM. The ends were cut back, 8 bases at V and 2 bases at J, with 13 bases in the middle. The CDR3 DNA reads TGTGCCAGCTTACTCGGAGGGGGCAATCAGCCCCAGCATTTT. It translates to CASLLGGGNQPQHF.

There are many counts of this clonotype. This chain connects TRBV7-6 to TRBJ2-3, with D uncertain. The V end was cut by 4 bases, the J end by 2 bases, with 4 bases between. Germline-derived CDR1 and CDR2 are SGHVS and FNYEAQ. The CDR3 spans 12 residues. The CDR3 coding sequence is TGTGCCAGCAGCTCCACCACAGATACGCAGTATTTT. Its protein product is CASSSTTDTQYF.

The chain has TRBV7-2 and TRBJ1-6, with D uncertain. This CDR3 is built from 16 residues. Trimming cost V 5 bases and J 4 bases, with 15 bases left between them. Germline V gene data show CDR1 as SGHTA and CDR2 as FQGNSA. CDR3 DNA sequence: TGTGCCAGCAGCCCTCGGGTGCAAGCTTATAATTCACCCCTCCACTTT. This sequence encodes CASSPRVQAYNSPLHF.

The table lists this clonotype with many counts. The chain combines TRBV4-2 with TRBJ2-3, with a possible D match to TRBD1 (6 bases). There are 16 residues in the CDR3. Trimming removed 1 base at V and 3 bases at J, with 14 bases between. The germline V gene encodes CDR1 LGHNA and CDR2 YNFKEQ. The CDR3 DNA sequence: TGTGCCAGCAGCCAAGTTGGGGGCAGGGGAACAGATACGCAGTATTTT. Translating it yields CASSQVGGRGTDTQYF.

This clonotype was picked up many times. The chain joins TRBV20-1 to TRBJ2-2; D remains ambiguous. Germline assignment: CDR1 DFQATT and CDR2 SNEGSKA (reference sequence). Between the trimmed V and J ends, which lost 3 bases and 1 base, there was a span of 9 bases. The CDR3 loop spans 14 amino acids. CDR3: CSARWTENTGELFF. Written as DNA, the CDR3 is TGCAGTGCTAGGTGGACCGAGAACACCGGGGAGCTGTTTTTT.